These 20 T cell receptor beta chains were all obtained from the same sample, sequenced in a study of CD8+ T cells in alopecia areata. Documented treatment: oral pan-JAK inhibitor, 5-10 mg twice daily. RNA was extracted and reverse transcribed into cDNA as the sequencing template. The table came from immunoSEQ multiplex PCR; TCRdb's copy has only in-frame clones and leaves some out. The table has some 190,000 clones, approximately 50% seen once. The source material was CD8+ T cells sorted from blood, sampled between weeks 51 and 52, from a patient treated with tofacitinib. The receptors here all came from a human donor with alopecia areata.

The chain combines TRBV5-6 with TRBJ1-4; D call uncertain. Germline CDR1 SGHDT, CDR2 YYEEEE. V was trimmed by 4 bases and J by 7 bases, leaving 8 bases between them. The CDR3 is 12 amino acids. The CDR3 here is CASSREVEKLFF. CDR3 DNA: TGTGCCAGCAGCAGGGAGGTTGAAAAACTGTTTTTT.

The V gene is TRBV6-6, the J gene TRBJ1-2; D is uncertain. The CDR3 runs 12 residues. Deletions cut 6 bases from V and 2 bases from J, with 7 bases between. Per the germline V gene, CDR1 is MNHNY and CDR2 is SVGAGI (reference sequence). CDR3: CASSTQNYGYTF. In DNA form, the CDR3 reads TGTGCCAGCAGCACCCAGAACTATGGCTACACCTTC.

The rearrangement links TRBV20-1 to TRBJ2-5, with D possibly being TRBD1 or TRBD2 (5 bases each). The CDR3 has 10 amino acids. Germline V gives CDR1 DFQATT, CDR2 SNEGSKA (reference sequence). The germline V and J ends were trimmed by 5 bases and 5 bases, with 6 bases remaining between them. CDR3 sequence: CSAWGETQYF. CDR3 sequence (DNA): TGCAGTGCTTGGGGGGAGACCCAGTACTTC.

This clone was detected a few times. This chain links TRBV9 with TRBJ2-7; tentative D call: TRBD1 (6 bases). The CDR3 covers 13 residues. Germline assignment: CDR1 SGDLS and CDR2 YYNGEE. The ends were cut back, 0 bases at V and 3 bases at J, with 7 bases in the middle. The CDR3 is CASSVDRDYEQYF. CDR3 nucleotides: TGTGCCAGCAGCGTAGACAGGGACTACGAGCAGTACTTC.

This chain links TRBV15 with TRBJ2-1; TRBD2 aligns across 7 bases. The CDR3 spans 14 residues. The germline gives CDR1 LNHNV, CDR2 YYDKDF (reference sequence). Unmatched junction bases numbered 6, after V lost 1 base and J lost 9 bases. The CDR3, as DNA: TGTGCCACCAGCAGAGTTTCACTAGCGTTTGAGCAGTTCTTC. It yields the protein CATSRVSLAFEQFF. The whole variable domain, filled in from reference TRBV15 and TRBJ2-1, reads DAMVIQNPRYQVTQFGKPVTLSCSQTLNHNVMYWYQQKSSQAPKLLFHYYDKDFNNEADTPDNFQSRRPNTSFCFLDIRSPGLGDTAMYLCATSRVSLAFEQFFGPGTRLTVL.

The genes are TRBV5-1 and TRBJ1-2; tentatively, D is TRBD1 (6 bases). The CDR3 totals 14 residues. The germline V gene encodes CDR1 SGHRS and CDR2 YFSETQ. V dropped 2 bases and J dropped 6 bases, with 14 bases sitting between them. The CDR3 protein is CASSFRGASDGYTF. CDR3 coding DNA: TGCGCCAGCAGCTTCCGGGGGGCTTCTGATGGCTACACCTTC.

This clone was seen a handful of times. The rearrangement uses TRBV30 and TRBJ1-2; 8 bases align to TRBD1. J lost 6 bases, V lost 4 bases, and 7 bases had no gene match. In germline, CDR1 is GTSNPN, CDR2 SVGIG (reference sequence). This CDR3 is built from 13 residues. The CDR3 nucleotides are TGTGCCTGGACCCACCAGGGGGCGGATGGCTACACCTTC. Amino acid sequence: CAWTHQGADGYTF.

The V and J genes are TRBV9 and TRBJ1-5; perhaps TRBD1 as D (6 bases). V was pared by 0 bases and J by 6 bases, with 10 bases between. CDR3 length equals 14 residues. CDR1 and CDR2 from the germline V gene are SGDLS and YYNGEE. CDR3 sequence reads: CASSVDARGQPQHF. CDR3 nucleotide sequence: TGTGCCAGCAGCGTAGATGCCAGGGGTCAGCCCCAGCATTTT.

This clone has just a few counts. J is TRBJ2-3 and V is TRBV29-1; 10 nucleotides align to TRBD1. This CDR3 is 15 amino acids long. The germline V gene has CDR1 SQVTM and CDR2 ANQGSEA. V lost 0 bases and J lost 6; bases outside the gene matches: 6. The CDR3 sequence: CSVEDWGTGDDTQYF. CDR3 coding DNA: TGCAGCGTTGAAGATTGGGGGACAGGGGATGATACGCAGTATTTT.

This clone was detected a few times. The chain uses TRBV5-5 and TRBJ1-5; D not certain. Trimming left V 3 bases short and J 0 bases short, with 10 bases between. CDR1 and CDR2 (germline): SGHKS, YYEKEE (reference sequence). The CDR3 sequence is 15 residues long. Here the CDR3 reads CASSSTSYSNQPQHF. CDR3 DNA sequence: TGTGCCAGCAGCTCCACGAGCTATAGCAATCAGCCCCAGCATTTT.

In its sample, this clone was seen a few times. J is TRBJ1-1 and V is TRBV4-2; possibly TRBD1 for D (5 bases). The CDR3 extends over 16 amino acids. Deletions cut 0 bases from V and 3 bases from J, with 14 bases between. The V gene's germline CDR1 is LGHNA and CDR2 YNFKEQ. The CDR3 DNA follows: TGTGCCAGCAGCCAAGAGGCCTTGCTCAGGGACACTGAAGCTTTCTTT. The encoded protein is CASSQEALLRDTEAFF.

A single count supports this clone. The V gene is TRBV5-6, the J gene TRBJ2-3; D might be TRBD2 (5 bases). The CDR3 has 16 amino acids. Trimming stripped 3 bases from V and 4 bases from J, with 18 bases between. Germline V CDR1 and CDR2: SGHDT, YYEEEE. In nucleotides, the CDR3 is TGTGCCAGCAGCTCCACCCCGGGGTGGGGTGCAGATACGCAGTATTTT. This codes for CASSSTPGWGADTQYF. Full variable domain (remainder filled in from reference TRBV5-6 and TRBJ2-3): DAGVTQSPTHLIKTRGQQVTLRCSPKSGHDTVSWYQQALGQGPQFIFQYYEEEERQRGNFPDRFSGHQFPNYSSELNVNALLLGDSALYLCASSSTPGWGADTQYFGPGTRLTVL.

This clone was seen a few times. This rearrangement joins TRBV6-6 to TRBJ2-3, with TRBD2 matching over 10 bases. The CDR3 is made up of 14 amino acids. Per germline, CDR1 MNHNY and CDR2 SVGAGI (reference sequence). After removal of 11 bases from V and 5 bases from J, the junction contained 10 bases not matched to a gene. Here the CDR3 DNA reads TGTGCCGTGACCCTAGCGGGGGTAGAAGATACGCAGTATTTT. Protein sequence: CAVTLAGVEDTQYF.

The genes are TRBV7-9 and TRBJ2-7; D is undetermined. CDR1 and CDR2 from the germline V gene are SEHNR and FQNEAQ (reference sequence). The CDR3 sequence is 12 residues long. The ends were cut back, 3 bases at V and 5 bases at J, with 8 bases in the middle. CDR3: CASSFVVDEQYF. In nucleotides, the CDR3 is TGTGCCAGCAGCTTCGTGGTAGACGAGCAGTACTTC.

This clone was detected a few times. The rearrangement uses TRBV29-1 and TRBJ2-1, with 7 bases lining up with TRBD2. CDR1 is SQVTM, CDR2 ANQGSEA, per germline. The CDR3 is 17 amino acids. Unmatched junction bases numbered 22, after V lost 6 bases and J lost 8 bases. The CDR3 sequence is CSVRPRSGGGAEDEQFF. The CDR3 DNA reads as TGCAGCGTGAGACCCCGAAGCGGCGGGGGAGCTGAGGATGAGCAGTTCTTC.

This clone showed up just a few times. The chain combines TRBV7-2 with TRBJ2-7, with 7 positions matching TRBD2. Germline lookup yields CDR1 SGHTA and CDR2 FQGNSA. The CDR3 is made up of 15 amino acids. V lost 5 bases to trimming and J lost 5 bases; unmatched junction nucleotides: 12. The CDR3 region is CASSPRLAFSDEQYF. CDR3 coding DNA: TGTGCCAGCAGCCCTCGACTAGCTTTCAGCGACGAGCAGTACTTC.

This chain connects TRBV11-2 to TRBJ2-7, with 9 positions matching TRBD1. This CDR3 has 16 amino acids. The V gene's germline CDR1 is SGHAT and CDR2 FQNNGV. V lost 1 base, J lost 6 bases, and 10 bases stayed unmatched. The CDR3 is CASSLGAGTGIGEQYF. In nucleotides, the CDR3 is TGTGCCAGCAGCTTAGGAGCCGGGACAGGGATTGGCGAGCAGTACTTC.

The chain has TRBV6-1 and TRBJ2-5; 10 nucleotides agree with TRBD1. Germline CDR1 is MNHNS and CDR2 is SASEGT. V lost 6 bases, J lost 5 bases, and 12 bases stayed unmatched. This CDR3 has 16 amino acids. The CDR3 bases are TGTGCCAGCAGGGAAACGGGACAGGGGAGGAGGGAGACCCAGTACTTC. Amino acid sequence: CASRETGQGRRETQYF.

The chain combines TRBV7-6 with TRBJ2-1; TRBD2 matches 9 bases. J gave up 2 bases and V 4 bases, and 9 bases lay outside the gene matches. There are 17 residues in the CDR3. Germline V gives CDR1 SGHVS, CDR2 FNYEAQ. The CDR3 nucleotides read TGTGCCAGCAGCTCCCGCGGGAGGGCAGGGACCTACAATGAGCAGTTCTTC. This translates into CASSSRGRAGTYNEQFF. Full variable domain (outside the CDR3, taken from reference TRBV7-6 and TRBJ2-1): GAGVSQSPRYKVTKRGQDVALRCDPISGHVSLYWYRQALGQGPEFLTYFNYEAQQDKSGLPNDRFSAERPEGSISTLTIQRTEQRDSAMYRCASSSRGRAGTYNEQFFGPGTRLTVL.

The rearrangement uses TRBV10-2 and TRBJ2-2, with D possibly matching TRBD1 (5 bases). Germline V gene lookup returns CDR1 WSHSY and CDR2 SAAADI. The CDR3 has 16 amino acids. The V end lost 9 bases, the J end lost 1 base, and 18 bases lay between the germline ends. This CDR3 reads CASLNGATWNTGELFF. CDR3 coding DNA: TGCGCCAGTTTAAATGGGGCAACTTGGAACACCGGGGAGCTGTTTTTT.